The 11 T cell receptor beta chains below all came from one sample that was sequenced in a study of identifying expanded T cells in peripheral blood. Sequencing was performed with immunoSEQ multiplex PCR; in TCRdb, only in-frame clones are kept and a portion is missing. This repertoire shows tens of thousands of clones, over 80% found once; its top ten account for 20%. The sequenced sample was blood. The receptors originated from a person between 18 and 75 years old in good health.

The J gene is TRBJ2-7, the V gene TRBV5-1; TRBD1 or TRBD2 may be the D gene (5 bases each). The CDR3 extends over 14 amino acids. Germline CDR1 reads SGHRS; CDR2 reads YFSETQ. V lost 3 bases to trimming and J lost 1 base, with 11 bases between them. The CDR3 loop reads CASSSLEGSYEQYF. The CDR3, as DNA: TGCGCCAGCAGCTCGCTCGAGGGGTCCTACGAGCAGTACTTC.

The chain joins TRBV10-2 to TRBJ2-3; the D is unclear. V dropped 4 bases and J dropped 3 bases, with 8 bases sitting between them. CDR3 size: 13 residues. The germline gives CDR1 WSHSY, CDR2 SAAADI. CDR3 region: CASSGYRTDTQYF. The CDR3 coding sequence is TGCGCCAGCAGTGGGTATCGTACAGATACGCAGTATTTT.

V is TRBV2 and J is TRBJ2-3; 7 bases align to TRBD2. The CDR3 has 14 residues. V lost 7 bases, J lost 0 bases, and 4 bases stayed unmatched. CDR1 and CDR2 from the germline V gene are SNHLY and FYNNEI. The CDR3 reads CASTQRGSTDTQYF. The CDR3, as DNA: TGTGCCAGCACCCAGCGGGGAAGCACAGATACGCAGTATTTT.

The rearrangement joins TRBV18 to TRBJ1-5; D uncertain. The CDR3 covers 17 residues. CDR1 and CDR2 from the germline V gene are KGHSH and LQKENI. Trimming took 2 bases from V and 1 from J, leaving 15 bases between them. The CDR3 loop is CASSPVAAVNSNQPQHF. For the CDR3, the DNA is TGTGCCAGCTCACCAGTCGCAGCCGTGAACAGCAATCAGCCCCAGCATTTT.

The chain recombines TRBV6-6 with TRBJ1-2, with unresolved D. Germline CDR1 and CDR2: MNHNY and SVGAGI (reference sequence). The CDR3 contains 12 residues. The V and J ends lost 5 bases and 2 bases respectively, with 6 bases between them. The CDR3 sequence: CASSPVNYGYTF. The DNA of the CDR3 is TGTGCCAGCAGTCCCGTCAACTATGGCTACACCTTC.

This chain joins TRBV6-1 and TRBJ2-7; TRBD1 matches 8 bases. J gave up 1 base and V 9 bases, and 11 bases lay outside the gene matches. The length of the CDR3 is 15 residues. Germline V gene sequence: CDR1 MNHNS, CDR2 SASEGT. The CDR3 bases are TGTGCCAGTTCCAGGGGGCTTGGGGTATCCTACGAGCAGTACTTC. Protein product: CASSRGLGVSYEQYF.

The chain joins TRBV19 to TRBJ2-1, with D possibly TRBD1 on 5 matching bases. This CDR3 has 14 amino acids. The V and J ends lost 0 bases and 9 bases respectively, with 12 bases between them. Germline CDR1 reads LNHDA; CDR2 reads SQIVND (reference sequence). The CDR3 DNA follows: TGTGCCAGTAGTATAGATCCAGGGCGTCGTGAGCAGTTCTTC. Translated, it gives CASSIDPGRREQFF.

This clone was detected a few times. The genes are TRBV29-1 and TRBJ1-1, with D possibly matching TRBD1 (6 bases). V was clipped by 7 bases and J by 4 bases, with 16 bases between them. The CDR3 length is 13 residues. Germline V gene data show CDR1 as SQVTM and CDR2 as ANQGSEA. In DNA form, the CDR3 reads TGCAGCGCGCAGGGGTCGGGAGGCACTGAAGCTTTCTTT. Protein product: CSAQGSGGTEAFF. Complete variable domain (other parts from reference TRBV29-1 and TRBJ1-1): SAVISQKPSRDICQRGTSLTIQCQVDSQVTMMFWYRQQPGQSLTLIATANQGSEATYESGFVIDKFPISRPNLTFSTLTVSNMSPEDSSIYLCSAQGSGGTEAFFGQGTRLTVV.

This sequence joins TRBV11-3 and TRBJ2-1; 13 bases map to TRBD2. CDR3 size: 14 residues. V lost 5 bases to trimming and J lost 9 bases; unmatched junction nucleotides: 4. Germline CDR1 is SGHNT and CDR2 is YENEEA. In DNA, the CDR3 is TGTGCCAGCAGCCCGCGACTAGCGGGAGGTGAGCAGTTCTTC. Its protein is CASSPRLAGGEQFF.

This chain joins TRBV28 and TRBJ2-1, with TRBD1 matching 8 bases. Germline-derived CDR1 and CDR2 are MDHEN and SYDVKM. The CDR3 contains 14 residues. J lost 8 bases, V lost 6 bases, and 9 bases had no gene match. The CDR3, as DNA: TGTGCCAGCAGCTCGCCGGGACAGGCTTATGAGCAGTTCTTC. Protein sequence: CASSSPGQAYEQFF.

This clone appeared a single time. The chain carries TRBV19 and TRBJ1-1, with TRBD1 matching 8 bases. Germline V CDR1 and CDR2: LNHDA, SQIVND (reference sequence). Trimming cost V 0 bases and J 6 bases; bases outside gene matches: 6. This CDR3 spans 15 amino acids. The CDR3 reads CASSIEGQGGAEAFF. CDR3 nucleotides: TGTGCCAGTAGTATAGAAGGACAGGGAGGCGCTGAAGCTTTCTTT.